These 9 T cell receptor beta chains originate from one sample sequenced in a study of blood T cells in healthy people across ages. Primers used in a second PCR of roughly 7 to 11 cycles were a sample-barcoded 5' primer and a J-beta primer mix. In TCRdb, the 5' RACE reads were re-called with MiXCR into one record per CDR3 protein. The data show around 990,000 distinct CDR3 sequences, 30% to 40% seen once. Sequencing was performed on blood. All receptors derive from a young man in good health.

This chain connects TRBV20-1 to TRBJ2-3; 12 positions match TRBD2. The ends lost 2 bases at V and 5 bases at J; junction bases unmatched: 5. The germline V gene has CDR1 DFQATT and CDR2 SNEGSKA (reference sequence). The CDR3 covers 15 residues. Here the CDR3 DNA reads TGCAGTGCTAGACCACTAGCGGGGGGTGTAGATACGCAGTATTTT. It yields the protein CSARPLAGGVDTQYF.

The CDR3 sequence: CASSLRDPKEATHEQYF. In nucleotides, the CDR3 is TGTGCCAGCAGCTTAAGGGACCCCAAGGAGGCAACCCACGAGCAGTACTTC. The chain recombines TRBV13 with TRBJ2-5; either TRBD1 or TRBD2 may supply D (5 bases each). The tail of the sequence fits TRBJ2-7 better, so the J call may be wrong. CDR1 and CDR2 (germline): PRHDT, FYEKMQ (reference sequence). This CDR3 spans 17 amino acids.

This clonotype appeared a few times. CDR3 residues: CSASSGRGPDNNEQFF. CDR3 DNA sequence: TGCAGTGCTAGTTCCGGACGGGGGCCCGATAACAATGAGCAGTTCTTC. The V call is TRBV20-1, the J call TRBJ2-1; D may be TRBD1 or TRBD2 (6 bases each). Germline loops: CDR1 DFQATT, CDR2 SNEGSKA (reference sequence). Trimming cost V 3 bases and J 5 bases, with 20 bases left between them. This CDR3 has 16 residues.

This chain uses TRBV29-1 with TRBJ1-2; TRBD1 aligns across 10 bases. Looked up from germline, CDR1 is SQVTM and CDR2 is ANQGSEA. V lost 5 bases to trimming and J lost 4 bases; unmatched junction nucleotides: 4. The CDR3 has 13 amino acids. The CDR3 sequence is CSVLGQGVYGYTF. The CDR3 DNA reads as TGCAGCGTTTTAGGACAGGGGGTCTATGGCTACACCTTC.

This clonotype was counted only a few times. This sequence joins TRBV4-1 and TRBJ2-2; D is possibly TRBD1 (5 bases). The germline CDR1 and CDR2 sequences are MGHRA and YSYEKL. The CDR3 consists of 15 residues. V lost 1 base and J lost 0, with 6 bases in between. The CDR3 here is CASSQGQPNTGELFF. DNA of the CDR3: TGCGCCAGCAGCCAAGGACAGCCGAACACCGGGGAGCTGTTTTTT.

The chain is built from TRBV6-6 and TRBJ1-6, with D perhaps matching TRBD1 (6 bases). The CDR3 runs 14 residues. Per germline, CDR1 MNHNY and CDR2 SVGAGI (reference sequence). The V end was cut by 2 bases, the J end by 6 bases, with 8 bases between. This CDR3 reads CASSYRGANSPLHF. The DNA for the CDR3 is TGTGCCAGCAGTTACCGGGGGGCTAATTCACCCCTCCACTTT.

This rearrangement joins TRBV28 to TRBJ1-4; a possible D gene is TRBD1 (5 bases). There are 15 residues in the CDR3. Trimming pared 3 bases from V and 2 bases from J, leaving 10 bases between. Per germline, CDR1 MDHEN and CDR2 SYDVKM. The CDR3 sequence is CASSFRGTTNEKLFF. The CDR3, as DNA: TGTGCCAGCAGTTTCCGCGGGACGACTAATGAAAAACTGTTTTTT.

Only a few counts were recorded for this clonotype. The chain links TRBV7-2 to TRBJ2-1; 7 nucleotides agree with TRBD1. The germline CDR1 and CDR2 sequences are SGHTA and FQGNSA. CDR3 length equals 13 residues. V dropped 4 bases and J dropped 6; count of bases not matched to a gene: 3. In DNA, the CDR3 is TGTGCCAGCAGCTGGACAGGAGGCAATGAGCAGTTCTTC. Translating it yields CASSWTGGNEQFF.

On this clonotype: At one of its ends the junction is not consistent with the germline gene, which may arise from a read error. The V call is TRBV6-2 or TRBV6-3, the J call TRBJ2-3; D gene uncertain. This CDR3 spans 16 amino acids. Germline CDR1 is MNHEY and CDR2 is SVGEGT. CDR3 loop: CASSPGPDTHTDTRYF. DNA of the CDR3: TGTGCCAGCAGTCCTGGGCCGGATACCCACACAGATACGCGGTATTTT.